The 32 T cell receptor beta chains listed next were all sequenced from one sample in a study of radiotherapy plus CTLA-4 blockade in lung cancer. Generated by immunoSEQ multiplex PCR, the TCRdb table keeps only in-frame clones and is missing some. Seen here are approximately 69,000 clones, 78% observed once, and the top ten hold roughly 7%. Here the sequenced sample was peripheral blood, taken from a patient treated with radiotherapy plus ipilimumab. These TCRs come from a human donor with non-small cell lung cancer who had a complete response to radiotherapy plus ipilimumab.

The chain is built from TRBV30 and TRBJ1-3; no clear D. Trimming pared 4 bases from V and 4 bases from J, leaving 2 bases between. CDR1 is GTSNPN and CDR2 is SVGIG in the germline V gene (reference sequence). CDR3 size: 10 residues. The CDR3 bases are TGTGCCTGGATGGGAAACACCATATATTTT. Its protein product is CAWMGNTIYF.

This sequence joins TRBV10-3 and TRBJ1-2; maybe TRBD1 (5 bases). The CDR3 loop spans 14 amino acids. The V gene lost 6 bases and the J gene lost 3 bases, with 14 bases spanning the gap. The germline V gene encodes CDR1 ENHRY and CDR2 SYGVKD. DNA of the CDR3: TGTGCCATCAGCGACGTGACAGCGGACTATGGCTACACCTTC. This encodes CAISDVTADYGYTF.

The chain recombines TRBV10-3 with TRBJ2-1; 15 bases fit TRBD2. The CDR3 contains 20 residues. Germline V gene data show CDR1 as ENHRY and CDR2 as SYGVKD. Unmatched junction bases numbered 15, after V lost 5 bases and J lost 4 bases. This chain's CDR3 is CAISKSGLAGGSGSYNEQFF. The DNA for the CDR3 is TGTGCCATCAGTAAAAGCGGACTAGCGGGAGGGAGTGGGTCTTACAATGAGCAGTTCTTC.

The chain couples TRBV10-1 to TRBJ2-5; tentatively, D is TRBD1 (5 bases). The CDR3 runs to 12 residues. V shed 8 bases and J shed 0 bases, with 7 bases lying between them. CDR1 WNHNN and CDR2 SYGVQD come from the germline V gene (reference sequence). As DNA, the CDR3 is TGCGCCAGCGGGGCAGACCAAGAGACCCAGTACTTC. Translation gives CASGADQETQYF.

The CDR3 nucleotides are TGTGCCAGCAGTTTCGGACTCAGTTCGGATACGCAGTATTTT. Translating it yields CASSFGLSSDTQYF. This chain uses TRBV27 with TRBJ2-3; maybe TRBD2 (5 bases). Trimming cost V 3 bases and J 6 bases, with 13 bases left between them. This CDR3 region has 14 residues. CDR1 MNHEY and CDR2 SMNVEV come from the germline V gene (reference sequence).

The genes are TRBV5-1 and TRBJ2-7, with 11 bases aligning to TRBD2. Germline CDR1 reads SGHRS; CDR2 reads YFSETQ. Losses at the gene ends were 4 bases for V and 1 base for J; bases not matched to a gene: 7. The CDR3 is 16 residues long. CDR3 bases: TGCGCCAGCAGCCCCGGGACTAGCGGTAGATCCTACGAGCAGTACGTC. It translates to CASSPGTSGRSYEQYV.

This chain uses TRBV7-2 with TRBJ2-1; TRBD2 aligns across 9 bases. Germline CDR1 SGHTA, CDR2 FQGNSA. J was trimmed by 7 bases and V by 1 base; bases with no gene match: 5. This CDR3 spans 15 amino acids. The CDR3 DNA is TGTGCCAGCAGCTTAGTGTGGACTAGCGAGAATGAGCAGTTCTTC. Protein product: CASSLVWTSENEQFF. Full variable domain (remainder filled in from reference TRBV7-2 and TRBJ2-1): GAGVSQSPSNKVTEKGKDVELRCDPISGHTALYWYRQSLGQGLEFLIYFQGNSAPDKSGLPSDRFSAERTGGSVSTLTIQRTQQEDSAVYLCASSLVWTSENEQFFGPGTRLTVL.

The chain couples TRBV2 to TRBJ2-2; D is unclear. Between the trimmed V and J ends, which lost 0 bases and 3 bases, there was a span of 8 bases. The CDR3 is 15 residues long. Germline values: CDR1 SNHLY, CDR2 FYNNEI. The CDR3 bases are TGTGCCAGCAGTGAAGCGCTGTCTCACACCGGGGAGCTGTTTTTT. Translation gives CASSEALSHTGELFF. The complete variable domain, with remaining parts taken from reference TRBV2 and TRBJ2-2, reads EPEVTQTPSHQVTQMGQEVILRCVPISNHLYFYWYRQILGQKVEFLVSFYNNEISEKSEIFDDQFSVERPDGSNFTLKIRSTKLEDSAMYFCASSEALSHTGELFFGEGSRLTVL.

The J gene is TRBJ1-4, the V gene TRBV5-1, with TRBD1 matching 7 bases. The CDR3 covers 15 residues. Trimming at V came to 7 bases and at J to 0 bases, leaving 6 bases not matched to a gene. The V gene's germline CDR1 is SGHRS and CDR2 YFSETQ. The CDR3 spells CASSRQGTTNEKLFF. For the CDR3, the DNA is TGCGCCAGCTCCCGACAGGGAACAACTAATGAAAAACTGTTTTTT.

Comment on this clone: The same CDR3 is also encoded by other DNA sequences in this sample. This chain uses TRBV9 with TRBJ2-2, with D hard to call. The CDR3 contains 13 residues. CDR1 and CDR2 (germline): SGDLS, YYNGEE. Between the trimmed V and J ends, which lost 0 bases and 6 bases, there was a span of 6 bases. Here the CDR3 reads CASSVVVPGELFF. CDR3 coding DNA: TGTGCCAGCAGCGTAGTCGTGCCCGGGGAGCTGTTTTTT.

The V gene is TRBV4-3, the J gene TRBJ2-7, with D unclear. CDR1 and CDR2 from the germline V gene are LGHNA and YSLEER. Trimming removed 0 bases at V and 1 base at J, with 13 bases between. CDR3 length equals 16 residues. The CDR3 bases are TGCGCCAGCAGCCAAGATTCGGTTAGTGGTTCCTACGAGCAGTACTTC. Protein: CASSQDSVSGSYEQYF.

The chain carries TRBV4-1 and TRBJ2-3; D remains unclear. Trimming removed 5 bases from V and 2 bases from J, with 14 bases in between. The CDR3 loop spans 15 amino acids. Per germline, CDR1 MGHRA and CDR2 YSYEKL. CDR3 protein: CASSDQDDLTDTQYF. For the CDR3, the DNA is TGCGCCAGCAGCGACCAGGATGACCTCACAGATACGCAGTATTTT.

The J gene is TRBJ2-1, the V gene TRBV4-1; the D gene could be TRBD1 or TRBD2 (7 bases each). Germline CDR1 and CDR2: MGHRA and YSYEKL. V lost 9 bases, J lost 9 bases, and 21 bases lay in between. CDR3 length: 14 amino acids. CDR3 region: CARPGGGAQGEQFF. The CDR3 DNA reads TGCGCCAGGCCAGGGGGGGGCGCACAGGGTGAGCAGTTCTTC.

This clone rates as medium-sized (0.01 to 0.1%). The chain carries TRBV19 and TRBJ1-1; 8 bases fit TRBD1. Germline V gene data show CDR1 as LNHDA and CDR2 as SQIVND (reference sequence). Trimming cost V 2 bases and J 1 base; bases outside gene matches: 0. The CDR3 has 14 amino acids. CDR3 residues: CASSIQGANTEAFF. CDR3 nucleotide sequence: TGTGCCAGTAGTATACAGGGGGCGAACACTGAAGCTTTCTTT.

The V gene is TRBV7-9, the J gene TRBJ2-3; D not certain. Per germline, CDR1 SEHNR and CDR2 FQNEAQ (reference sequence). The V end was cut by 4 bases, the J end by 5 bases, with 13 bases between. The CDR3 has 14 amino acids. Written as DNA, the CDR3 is TGTGCCAGCAGCTCAACGACACTCCAAGATACGCAGTATTTT. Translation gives CASSSTTLQDTQYF.

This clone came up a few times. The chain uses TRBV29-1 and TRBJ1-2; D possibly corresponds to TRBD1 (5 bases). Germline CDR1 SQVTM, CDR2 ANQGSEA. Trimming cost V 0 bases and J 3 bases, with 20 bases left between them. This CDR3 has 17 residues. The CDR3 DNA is TGCAGCGTTGAAGATCGGTTGTCGGGGGGAAAGGACTATGGCTACACCTTC. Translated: CSVEDRLSGGKDYGYTF.

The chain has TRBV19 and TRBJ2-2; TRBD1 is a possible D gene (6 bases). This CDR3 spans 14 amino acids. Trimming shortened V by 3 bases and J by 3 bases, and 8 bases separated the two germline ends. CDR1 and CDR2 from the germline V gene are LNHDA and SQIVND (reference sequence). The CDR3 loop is CASSIRTDTGELFF. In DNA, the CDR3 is TGTGCCAGTAGTATCAGGACAGACACCGGGGAGCTGTTTTTT.

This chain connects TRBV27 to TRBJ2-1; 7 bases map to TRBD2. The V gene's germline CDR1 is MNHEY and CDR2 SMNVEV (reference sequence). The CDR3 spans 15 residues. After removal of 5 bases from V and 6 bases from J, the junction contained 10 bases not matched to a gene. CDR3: CASSLREAPFNEQFF. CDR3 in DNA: TGTGCCAGCAGTCTCCGGGAGGCCCCTTTCAATGAGCAGTTCTTC.

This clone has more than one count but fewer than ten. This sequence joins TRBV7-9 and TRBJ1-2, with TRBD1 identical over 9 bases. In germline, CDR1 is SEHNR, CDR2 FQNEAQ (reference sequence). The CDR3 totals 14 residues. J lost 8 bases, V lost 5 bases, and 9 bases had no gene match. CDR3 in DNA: TGTGCCAGCAGCACACTTGGACAGGGGAGCGGCTACACCTTC. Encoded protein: CASSTLGQGSGYTF. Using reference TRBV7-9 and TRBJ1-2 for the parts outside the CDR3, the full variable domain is DTGVSQNPRHKITKRGQNVTFRCDPISEHNRLYWYRQTLGQGPEFLTYFQNEAQLEKSRLLSDRFSAERPKGSFSTLEIQRTEQGDSAMYLCASSTLGQGSGYTFGSGTRLTVV.

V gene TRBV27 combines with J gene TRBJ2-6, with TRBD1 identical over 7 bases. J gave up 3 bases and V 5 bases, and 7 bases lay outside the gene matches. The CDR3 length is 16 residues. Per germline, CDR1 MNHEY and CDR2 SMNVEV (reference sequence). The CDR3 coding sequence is TGTGCCAGCAGTCCACAGACAGGGAATGGGGCCAACGTCCTGACTTTC. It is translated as CASSPQTGNGANVLTF.

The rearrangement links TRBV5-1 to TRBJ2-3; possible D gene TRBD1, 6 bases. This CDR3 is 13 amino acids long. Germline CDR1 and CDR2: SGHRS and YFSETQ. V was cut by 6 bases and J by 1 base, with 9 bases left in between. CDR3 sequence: CASKGDGTDTQYF. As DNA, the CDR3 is TGCGCCAGCAAGGGGGATGGCACAGATACGCAGTATTTT.

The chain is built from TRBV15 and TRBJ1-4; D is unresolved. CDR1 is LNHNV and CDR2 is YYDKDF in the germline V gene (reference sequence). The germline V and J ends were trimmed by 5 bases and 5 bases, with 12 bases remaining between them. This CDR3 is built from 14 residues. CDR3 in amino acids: CATSSRRQNEKLFF. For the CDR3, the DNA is TGTGCCACCAGCTCACGTAGGCAGAATGAAAAACTGTTTTTT.

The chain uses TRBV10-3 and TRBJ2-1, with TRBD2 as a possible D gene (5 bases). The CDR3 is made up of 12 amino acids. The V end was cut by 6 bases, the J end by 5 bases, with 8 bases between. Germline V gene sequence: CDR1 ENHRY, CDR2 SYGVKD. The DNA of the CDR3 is TGTGCCATCAGGGAGGAAAACAATGAGCAGTTCTTC. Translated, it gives CAIREENNEQFF.

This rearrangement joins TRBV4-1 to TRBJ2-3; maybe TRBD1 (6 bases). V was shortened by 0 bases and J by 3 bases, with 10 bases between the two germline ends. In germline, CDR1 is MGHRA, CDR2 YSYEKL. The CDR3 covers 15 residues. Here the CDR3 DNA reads TGCGCCAGCAGCCAAGAAGGCACAGGGACAGATACGCAGTATTTT. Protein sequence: CASSQEGTGTDTQYF.

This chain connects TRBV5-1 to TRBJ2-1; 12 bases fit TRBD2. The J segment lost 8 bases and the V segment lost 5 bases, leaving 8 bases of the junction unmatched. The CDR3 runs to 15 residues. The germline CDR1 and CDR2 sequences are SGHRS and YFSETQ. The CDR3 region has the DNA TGCGCCAGCAGGGCTAGCGGGAGGGCAGGGCATGAGCAGTTCTTC. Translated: CASRASGRAGHEQFF. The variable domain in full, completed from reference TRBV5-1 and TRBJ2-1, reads KAGVTQTPRYLIKTRGQQVTLSCSPISGHRSVSWYQQTPGQGLQFLFEYFSETQRNKGNFPGRFSGRQFSNSRSEMNVSTLELGDSALYLCASRASGRAGHEQFFGPGTRLTVL.

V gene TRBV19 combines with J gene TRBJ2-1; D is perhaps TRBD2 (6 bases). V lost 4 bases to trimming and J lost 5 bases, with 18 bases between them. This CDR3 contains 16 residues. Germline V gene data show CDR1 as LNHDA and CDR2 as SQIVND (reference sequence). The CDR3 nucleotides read TGTGCCAGTAGTACCCGGGCCGGGGGACCCCACAATGAGCAGTTCTTC. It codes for CASSTRAGGPHNEQFF.

For the CDR3, the DNA is TGTGCCAGCAGCTTACCCGGACAGGGGGCTTATGACGGCTACACCTTC. Amino acids: CASSLPGQGAYDGYTF. This chain joins TRBV7-9 and TRBJ1-2, with TRBD1 matching over 11 bases. This CDR3 region has 16 residues. V was pared by 2 bases and J by 8 bases, with 10 bases of the junction left unmatched. CDR1 is SEHNR, CDR2 FQNEAQ, per germline (reference sequence).

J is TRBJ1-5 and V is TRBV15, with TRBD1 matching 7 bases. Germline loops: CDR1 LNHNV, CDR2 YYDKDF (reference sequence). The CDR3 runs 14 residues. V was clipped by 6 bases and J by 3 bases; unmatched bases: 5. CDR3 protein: CATREGQLNQPQHF. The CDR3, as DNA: TGTGCCACCAGGGAGGGACAGCTCAATCAGCCCCAGCATTTT. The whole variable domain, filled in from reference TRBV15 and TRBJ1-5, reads DAMVIQNPRYQVTQFGKPVTLSCSQTLNHNVMYWYQQKSSQAPKLLFHYYDKDFNNEADTPDNFQSRRPNTSFCFLDIRSPGLGDTAMYLCATREGQLNQPQHFGDGTRLSIL.

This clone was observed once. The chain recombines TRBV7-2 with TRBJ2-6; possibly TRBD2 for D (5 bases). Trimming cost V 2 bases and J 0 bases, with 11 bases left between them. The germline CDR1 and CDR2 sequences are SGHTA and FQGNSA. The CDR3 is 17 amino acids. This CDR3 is CASSLITTSSGANVLTF. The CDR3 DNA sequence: TGTGCCAGCAGCTTAATTACCACTAGCTCTGGGGCCAACGTCCTGACTTTC.

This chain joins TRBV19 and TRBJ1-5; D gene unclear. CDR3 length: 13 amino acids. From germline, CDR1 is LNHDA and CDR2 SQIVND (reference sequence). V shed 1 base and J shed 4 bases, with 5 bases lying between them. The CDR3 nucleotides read TGTGCCAGTAGTATAGCGTCAAATCAGCCCCAGCATTTT. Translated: CASSIASNQPQHF.

The CDR3 spells CASRFRAGEYNEQFF. CDR3 in DNA: TGTGCCAGCAGGTTCAGGGCGGGGGAGTACAATGAGCAGTTCTTC. The chain combines TRBV7-2 with TRBJ2-1; 7 bases are shared with TRBD2. The CDR3 has 15 amino acids. CDR1 SGHTA and CDR2 FQGNSA come from the germline V gene. The J segment lost 4 bases and the V segment lost 6 bases, leaving 9 bases of the junction unmatched.

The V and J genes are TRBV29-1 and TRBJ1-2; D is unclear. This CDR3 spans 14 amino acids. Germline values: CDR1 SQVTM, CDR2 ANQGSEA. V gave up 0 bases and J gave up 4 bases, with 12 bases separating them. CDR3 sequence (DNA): TGCAGCGTTGAAGACCAGTTTACGGGCTATGGCTACACCTTC. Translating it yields CSVEDQFTGYGYTF.